The 13 T cell receptor beta chains presented below share a single source sample, sequenced in a study of T cells in Graves' hyperthyroidism and ophthalmopathy. The TCR beta CDR3 regions underwent amplification using RNA transcripts as the source. First-round RT-PCR targeting the TCR CDR3 was performed with the HTBI primer set. Via MiXCR, TCRdb re-called the multiplex PCR reads, giving one row per CDR3 protein. The profile shows 300,000 or so distinct CDR3 sequences, about 15% of them singletons. The specimen sequenced was blood. The receptors originated from a man aged 25 to 45 with Graves' hyperthyroidism.

The V and J genes are TRBV20-1 and TRBJ2-3; 11 positions agree with TRBD2. CDR1 and CDR2 (germline): DFQATT, SNEGSKA (reference sequence). V shed 6 bases, J shed 2 bases, and the junction held 7 bases outside the gene matches. There are 15 residues in the CDR3. This CDR3 reads CSATETSGNTDTQYF. CDR3 sequence (DNA): TGCAGTGCCACTGAGACTAGCGGGAACACAGATACGCAGTATTTT.

This clonotype was counted between two and nine times. CDR3 sequence reads: CASKQLFTDTQYF. In DNA, the CDR3 is TGTGCCAGTAAACAGCTTTTCACAGATACGCAGTATTTT. The chain uses TRBV19 and TRBJ2-3, with D unclear. CDR1 and CDR2 (germline): LNHDA, SQIVND (reference sequence). There are 13 residues in the CDR3. Trimming shortened V by 7 bases and J by 2 bases, and 10 bases separated the two germline ends.

Notes on this clonotype: A much more abundant neighbour one base away suggests this may be a read error. The V call is TRBV15, the J call TRBJ2-7, with D tentatively TRBD1 or TRBD2 (5 bases each). Germline loops: CDR1 LNHNV, CDR2 YYDKDF (reference sequence). V was shortened by 5 bases and J by 7 bases, with 9 bases between the two germline ends. The CDR3 totals 11 residues. The CDR3 DNA follows: TGTGCCACCAGCGAGGGGTGGGAGCAGTACTTC. Translation gives CATSEGWEQYF.

The genes are TRBV24-1 and TRBJ2-3; tentatively, D is TRBD1 (6 bases). Per the germline V gene, CDR1 is KGHDR and CDR2 is SFDVKD. CDR3 length equals 16 residues. V gave up 4 bases and J gave up 3 bases, with 16 bases separating them. The CDR3 DNA reads as TGTGCCACCAGTGACCCGATCTGGGACAAGACAGATACGCAGTATTTT. Translating gives CATSDPIWDKTDTQYF.

This clonotype is a singleton in its sample. This chain joins TRBV7-2 and TRBJ2-2; D is undetermined. Germline V gene sequence: CDR1 SGHTA, CDR2 FQGNSA. The V end lost 1 base, the J end lost 3 bases, and 9 bases lay between the germline ends. The CDR3 is 15 amino acids. The CDR3 DNA follows: TGTGCCAGCAGCTTAGACCGGCCTGACACCGGGGAGCTGTTTTTT. It translates to CASSLDRPDTGELFF.

This chain uses TRBV11-2 with TRBJ1-4, with 8 bases identical to TRBD1. Trimming removed 5 bases from V and 7 bases from J; junction bases left unmatched: 12. This CDR3 comprises 16 residues. CDR1 is SGHAT and CDR2 is FQNNGV in the germline V gene. The CDR3, as DNA: TGTGCCAGCAGCCCCCTAGACAGGGGCGGGGGTGAAAAACTGTTTTTT. Amino acids: CASSPLDRGGGEKLFF.

This sequence joins TRBV7-9 and TRBJ2-3; no clear D gene. The germline V gene has CDR1 SEHNR and CDR2 FQNEAQ (reference sequence). CDR3 size: 16 residues. V shed 5 bases and J shed 4 bases, with 19 bases lying between them. DNA for the CDR3: TGTGCCAGCAGCCCGAGCCGAAGCCTTGGCGCAGATACGCAGTATTTT. The encoded protein is CASSPSRSLGADTQYF.

The chain employs TRBV5-1 and TRBJ2-7; D perhaps matches TRBD1 (6 bases). The CDR3 loop spans 16 amino acids. V dropped 4 bases and J dropped 0 bases, with 17 bases sitting between them. Germline assignment: CDR1 SGHRS and CDR2 YFSETQ. The CDR3 DNA reads TGCGCCAGCAGCCCCTCTACAGGGATGAGCTCCTACGAGCAGTACTTC. It specifies CASSPSTGMSSYEQYF.

This clonotype was seen many times. The chain links TRBV2 to TRBJ2-3; D perhaps matches TRBD1 (5 bases). Trimming took 7 bases from V and 5 from J, leaving 10 bases between them. Germline CDR1 and CDR2: SNHLY and FYNNEI. The CDR3 consists of 12 residues. The CDR3 nucleotides are TGTGCCAGCACCGCCCAGGGAGATACGCAGTATTTT. Protein product: CASTAQGDTQYF.

The sample holds many counts of this clonotype. The chain uses TRBV7-2 and TRBJ2-5; 13 positions agree with TRBD2. This CDR3 comprises 18 residues. Germline CDR1 and CDR2: SGHTA and FQGNSA. V was pared by 5 bases and J by 2 bases, with 11 bases of the junction left unmatched. The CDR3 nucleotides read TGTGCCAGCAGCCTCAGACTAGCGGGAGGTTCCACTCAAGAGACCCAGTACTTC. Translated, it gives CASSLRLAGGSTQETQYF.

About this clonotype: This clone may be a read error of a much larger clone one base away. The genes are TRBV7-3 and TRBJ2-3; D is unclear. CDR1 is SGHTA, CDR2 FQGTGA, per germline. CDR3 length: 14 residues. The CDR3 sequence: CASSTGRNTDTRYF. CDR3 bases: TGTGCCAGCTCGACGGGCAGAAACACAGATACGCGGTATTTT.

This rearrangement joins TRBV11-2 to TRBJ1-1; D is unclear. Germline V lookup: CDR1 SGHAT, CDR2 FQNNGV. The ends were cut back, 5 bases at V and 4 bases at J, with 14 bases in the middle. The CDR3 length is 14 residues. CDR3 amino acids: CASSQRPTLTEAFF. CDR3 in DNA: TGTGCCAGCAGCCAGCGACCCACTCTCACTGAAGCTTTCTTT.

The chain combines TRBV20-1 with TRBJ1-2, with D uncertain. The germline gives CDR1 DFQATT, CDR2 SNEGSKA (reference sequence). The CDR3 spans 14 residues. The germline V and J ends were trimmed by 0 bases and 4 bases, with 12 bases remaining between them. The CDR3 here is CSARDPVLLYGYTF. CDR3 sequence (DNA): TGCAGTGCTAGAGACCCTGTATTGCTCTATGGCTACACCTTC.